These T cell receptor beta chains were read from a single sample in a study of T cell responses to AZD1222 COVID-19 vaccine. Clones were read by immunoSEQ multiplex PCR, and TCRdb kept only the in-frame ones, dropping some. The repertoire includes roughly 140,000 clones, around nine tenths of them detected once, and approximately 4.5% sits in the top ten. This sample comprised peripheral blood, obtained on day 0 of AZD1222 vaccination. Receptor source: an adult in good health. Both conserved end residues are part of each CDR3. A D gene is named only where the DNA matches it firmly. Where a row states a size, it is once, few, many or the class of an expanded clone; other rows omit it.

v_call	j_call	d_call	clone_size	cdr3_aa	cdr3_nt
TRBV19	TRBJ2-3	TRBD2	.	CASRKTGYGLAGDTDTQYF	TGTGCCAGTAGGAAGACAGGTTACGGACTAGCGGGAGACACAGATACGCAGTATTTT
TRBV5-8	TRBJ2-4	TRBD2	.	CASSLAGTSGSQDKNIQYF	TGTGCCAGCAGCTTGGCCGGGACTAGCGGGAGTCAGGACAAAAACATTCAGTACTTC
TRBV3-1/TRBV3-2	TRBJ2-7	TRBD1	.	CASSLAGTGTYEQYF	TGTGCCAGCAGCCTCGCCGGGACAGGGACCTACGAGCAGTACTTC
TRBV5-4	TRBJ1-2	.	few	CASSLFDRIYGYTF	TGTGCCAGCAGCTTGTTCGACAGGATCTATGGCTACACCTTC
TRBV4-2	TRBJ1-1	TRBD1	.	CASSQAGEMRTGSTEAFF	TGTGCCAGCAGCCAAGCCGGGGAGATGAGGACAGGGTCTACTGAAGCTTTCTTT
TRBV7-9	TRBJ1-1	TRBD1	.	CASSDTGGGTEAFF	TGTGCCAGCAGCGACACAGGGGGCGGTACTGAAGCTTTCTTT
TRBV7-7	TRBJ2-5	.	.	CASSRGTAQETQYF	TGTGCTAGCAGCCGCGGGACAGCGCAAGAGACCCAGTACTTC
TRBV19	TRBJ2-3	.	.	CASSRGLADTQYF	TGTGCCAGTAGCAGGGGTTTGGCAGATACGCAGTATTTT
TRBV6-5	TRBJ1-3	.	once	CASRTGGAGNTIYF	TGTGCCAGCAGGACCGGGGGAGCTGGGAACACCATATATTTT
TRBV4-2	TRBJ2-4	.	.	CASSQVAGGPIQYF	TGTGCCAGCAGCCAAGTTGCAGGGGGGCCCATTCAGTACTTC
TRBV30	TRBJ1-1	.	.	CAWSVGDLNTEAFF	TGTGCCTGGAGTGTCGGGGACCTGAACACTGAAGCTTTCTTT
TRBV28	TRBJ1-5	.	.	CASSPPRGNNQPQHF	TGTGCCAGCAGTCCCCCCAGGGGAAACAATCAGCCCCAGCATTTT
TRBV19	TRBJ1-2	TRBD1	.	CASRPTWLTGGHYGYTF	TGTGCCAGTAGACCAACATGGTTGACAGGGGGTCACTATGGCTACACCTTC
TRBV5-6	TRBJ1-1	.	.	CASSLGPGTEAFF	TGTGCCAGCAGCTTGGGACCGGGCACTGAAGCTTTCTTT
TRBV4-1	TRBJ2-1	TRBD2	.	CASSHGLVDEQFF	TGCGCCAGCAGCCACGGACTAGTCGATGAGCAGTTCTTC
TRBV12-3/TRBV12-4	TRBJ2-1	.	.	CASSLPRDVQFF	TGTGCCAGCAGTTTACCCCGGGACGTTCAGTTCTTC
TRBV6-5	TRBJ2-7	.	.	CASRKTGTYEQYF	TGTGCCAGCAGAAAGACAGGTACCTACGAGCAGTACTTC
TRBV7-9	TRBJ2-7	.	.	CASSLPPNYEQYF	TGTGCCAGCAGCCTACCGCCTAACTACGAGCAGTACTTC
TRBV7-2	TRBJ2-3	.	.	CASRSPWEGRMNTDTQYF	TGTGCCAGCAGATCGCCCTGGGAAGGGCGGATGAACACAGATACGCAGTATTTT
TRBV7-8	TRBJ2-7	TRBD1	.	CASSWDRPTYEQYF	TGTGCCAGCAGCTGGGACAGGCCCACCTACGAGCAGTACTTC
TRBV5-1	TRBJ2-1	.	once	CASSFPGMVYNEQFF	TGCGCCAGCAGCTTTCCCGGGATGGTCTACAATGAGCAGTTCTTC
TRBV5-8	TRBJ1-5	.	once	CASSLGVVDSNQPQHF	TGTGCCAGCAGCTTGGGGGTCGTAGATAGCAATCAGCCCCAGCATTTT
TRBV5-8	TRBJ1-2	.	once	CASSFQIGNYGYTF	TGTGCCAGCAGCTTCCAGATAGGAAACTATGGCTACACCTTC
TRBV25-1	TRBJ2-1	TRBD2	few	CATRGTSSGEQFF	TGTGCCACAAGGGGGACTAGCTCTGGTGAGCAGTTCTTC
TRBV19	TRBJ2-7	.	.	CASSIPPYEQYF	TGTGCCAGTAGTATCCCCCCTTACGAGCAGTACTTC